This T cell receptor (beta chain) emerged from a study of blood T cells in healthy people across ages. CDR3 length: 15 amino acids. The V segment lost 11 bases and the J segment 0 bases; nucleotides outside the gene matches: 10. CDR1 is MNHEY, CDR2 SMNVEV, per germline (reference sequence). Sample-barcoded 5' priming and a J-beta primer mix drove a second PCR of about 7 to 11 cycles. TCRdb reprocessed the 5' RACE reads via MiXCR and lists one record per CDR3 protein. The sample consists of some 1,800,000 distinct CDR3 sequences, 39% of them appearing once. The total RNA that was extracted per sample amounted to at least 5 micrograms. This clonotype was found a few times.

The sample was blood. The V call is TRBV27, the J call TRBJ2-1; 7 positions agree with TRBD2. The receptor's source is a human donor in good health. This chain's CDR3 is CASRRRDYSYNEQFF. CDR3 sequence (DNA): TGTGCCTCCCGCAGAAGGGACTACTCCTACAATGAGCAGTTCTTC.